The next 17 T cell receptor beta chains were all read from a single sample in a study of identical twins. Via MiXCR, TCRdb re-called the 5' RACE reads, giving one row per CDR3 protein. The repertoire holds around 160,000 distinct CDR3 sequences, with roughly 3.5% as singletons. The specimen was memory T cells sorted from blood. The source of these receptors is a man in his late teens or twenties in good health.

This clonotype was seen many times. The chain recombines TRBV20-1 with TRBJ1-3, with D unresolved. Trimming shortened V by 0 bases and J by 6 bases, and 3 bases separated the two germline ends. Germline V gives CDR1 DFQATT, CDR2 SNEGSKA (reference sequence). The CDR3 spans 11 residues. CDR3 in amino acids: CSARDPNTIYF. DNA of the CDR3: TGCAGTGCTAGAGACCCAAACACCATATATTTT.

This clonotype was counted a few times. The chain uses TRBV5-4 and TRBJ2-5; D gene unclear. CDR3 length equals 14 residues. V lost 0 bases to trimming and J lost 0 bases, with 6 bases between them. Germline loops: CDR1 SGHNT, CDR2 YYREEE (reference sequence). DNA for the CDR3: TGTGCCAGCAGCTTGGAGGCGTACCAAGAGACCCAGTACTTC. Its protein is CASSLEAYQETQYF.

This clonotype showed up many times. V and J are TRBV6-1 and TRBJ1-1; 9 positions match TRBD1. The CDR3 has 15 amino acids. Germline V gene sequence: CDR1 MNHNS, CDR2 SASEGT. J gave up 6 bases and V 6 bases, and 11 bases lay outside the gene matches. CDR3 loop: CASSLGQGNWAEAFF. The CDR3 coding sequence is TGTGCCAGCAGCCTCGGACAGGGGAATTGGGCTGAAGCTTTCTTT.

This clonotype has a count of ten or more. The chain has TRBV9 and TRBJ2-7; TRBD2 matches 15 bases. CDR3 size: 19 residues. Per the germline V gene, CDR1 is SGDLS and CDR2 is YYNGEE. With 0 bases clipped from V and 3 bases from J, the junction kept 10 bases outside the gene matches. The CDR3 spells CASSVAGGLAGGQDYEQYF. CDR3 coding DNA: TGTGCCAGCAGCGTAGCGGGGGGACTAGCGGGAGGACAAGACTACGAGCAGTACTTC.

This clonotype was counted only a few times. The V call is TRBV11-3, the J call TRBJ2-1; D is perhaps TRBD2 (6 bases). The CDR3 runs 14 residues. CDR1 SGHNT and CDR2 YENEEA come from the germline V gene. Trimming pared 5 bases from V and 15 bases from J, leaving 23 bases between. The CDR3 nucleotides are TGTGCCAGCAGCGGAGCCTCCCCTAGCGCAGTCCCGTTCTTC. Translated, it gives CASSGASPSAVPFF.

This clonotype was recorded a few times. The chain combines TRBV30 with TRBJ2-7, with D perhaps being TRBD1 or TRBD2 (6 bases each). This CDR3 comprises 14 residues. CDR1 is GTSNPN and CDR2 is SVGIG in the germline V gene (reference sequence). Trimming left V 2 bases short and J 6 bases short, with 17 bases between. The CDR3 here is CAWSRGLESGEQYV. CDR3 bases: TGTGCCTGGAGTCGGGGGCTAGAGTCAGGCGAGCAGTACGTC.

This clonotype was seen at least ten times. The chain joins TRBV11-1 to TRBJ2-7; unclear D gene. The V gene's germline CDR1 is SGHAT and CDR2 FQDESV (reference sequence). V gave up 5 bases and J gave up 0 bases, with 23 bases separating them. There are 18 residues in the CDR3. Here the CDR3 reads CASSGWNNPFKSSYEQYF. The CDR3 bases are TGTGCCAGCAGCGGCTGGAACAACCCCTTTAAAAGCTCCTACGAGCAGTACTTC.

J is TRBJ2-2 and V is TRBV5-1, with D possibly being TRBD2 (5 bases). In germline, CDR1 is SGHRS, CDR2 YFSETQ. V dropped 3 bases and J dropped 5 bases, with 23 bases sitting between them. The CDR3 has 18 amino acids. CDR3 bases: TGCGCCAGCAGCTGGGCCCTGAGGACCCCGACGGGGACCGGGGAGCTGTTTTTT. It specifies CASSWALRTPTGTGELFF.

This clonotype has at least ten counts. The chain links TRBV12-3 or TRBV12-4 to TRBJ1-4, with 8 bases aligning to TRBD1. V shed 6 bases and J 7 bases; nucleotides not matched to a gene: 4. The CDR3 loop spans 13 amino acids. CDR3 in amino acids: CASSRQGSEKLFF. CDR3 nucleotides: TGTGCCAGCAGCCGACAGGGGAGTGAAAAACTGTTTTTT.

The chain joins TRBV30 to TRBJ1-5; D remains unclear. V lost 2 bases and J 0 bases, leaving 8 bases between the germline ends. The CDR3 length is 14 residues. Germline V gene data show CDR1 as GTSNPN and CDR2 as SVGIG (reference sequence). The CDR3 sequence is CAWSSGFSNQPQHF. The CDR3 DNA is TGTGCCTGGAGTTCGGGGTTTAGCAATCAGCCCCAGCATTTT.

This clonotype was counted at least ten times. V usage is TRBV3-1 and J usage is TRBJ2-5, with D maybe TRBD2 (5 bases). V was shortened by 3 bases and J by 1 base, with 15 bases between the two germline ends. The CDR3 has 16 amino acids. Germline V gene lookup returns CDR1 LGHDT and CDR2 YNNKEL (reference sequence). The CDR3: CASSHNFGEAQETQYF. DNA for the CDR3: TGTGCCAGCAGCCATAATTTCGGGGAAGCCCAAGAGACCCAGTACTTC.

The sample holds a few counts of this clonotype. The chain has TRBV7-6 and TRBJ2-7; 10 positions agree with TRBD2. Trimming cost V 5 bases and J 8 bases; bases outside gene matches: 15. The CDR3 loop spans 16 amino acids. From germline, CDR1 is SGHVS and CDR2 FNYEAQ. The CDR3 loop reads CASSLEALAGGLQQYF. The CDR3 region has the DNA TGTGCCAGCAGCCTAGAGGCGTTAGCGGGGGGCCTCCAGCAGTACTTC.

On this clonotype itself: The CDR3 does not end in the conserved phenylalanine or tryptophan, so this is likely a read error. The chain couples TRBV9 to TRBJ2-1; 8 bases align to TRBD2. The CDR3 extends over 15 amino acids. Germline-derived CDR1 and CDR2 are SGDLS and YYNGEE. The CDR3 coding sequence is TGTGCCAGCACCGTAGAGGGGACTAGATCCCATGAGCAGTTCTCC. Its protein is CASTVEGTRSHEQFS.

This clonotype appeared many times. The chain employs TRBV3-1 and TRBJ2-5; possibly TRBD2 for D (6 bases). There are 15 residues in the CDR3. Trimming cost V 4 bases and J 3 bases, with 15 bases left between them. Germline assignment: CDR1 LGHDT and CDR2 YNNKEL (reference sequence). CDR3 sequence (DNA): TGTGCCAGCAGCCTTTTGGGGTCGGGAGAAGAGACCCAGTACTTC. It specifies CASSLLGSGEETQYF.

This clonotype was seen ten or more times. The gene calls are TRBV24-1 and TRBJ1-5, with D perhaps TRBD1 (5 bases). The CDR3 is 12 amino acids. Per germline, CDR1 KGHDR and CDR2 SFDVKD. Trimming shortened V by 4 bases and J by 5 bases, and 5 bases separated the two germline ends. The CDR3 here is CATSDRDQPQHF. The DNA for the CDR3 is TGTGCCACCAGTGACAGGGATCAGCCCCAGCATTTT.

This clonotype was recorded at least ten times. CDR3 DNA sequence: TGTGCCAGCAGCCCCTGGACAGCCACAGATACGCAGTATTTT. Its translation is CASSPWTATDTQYF. The chain recombines TRBV14 with TRBJ2-3, with D possibly being TRBD1 (6 bases). This CDR3 comprises 14 residues. Germline V gives CDR1 SGHDN, CDR2 FVKESK. V lost 4 bases and J lost 2, with 10 bases in between.

This clonotype was seen ten or more times. The V and J genes are TRBV20-1 and TRBJ2-7; TRBD2 agrees at 14 bases. The V and J ends lost 1 base and 0 bases, in that order; junction bases with no gene match: 11. The germline V gene has CDR1 DFQATT and CDR2 SNEGSKA (reference sequence). The CDR3 covers 19 residues. DNA for the CDR3: TGCAGTGCTAGAGGTCGGCGGACTAGCGGGAGGCAGAGCTCCTACGAGCAGTACTTC. It specifies CSARGRRTSGRQSSYEQYF.